A single sample is the source of the 18 T cell receptor beta chains below, sequenced in a study of cytomegalovirus exposure and HLA in healthy donors. 60 Vbeta and 13 Jbeta primers were used in PCR. Measured with immunoSEQ multiplex PCR; TCRdb has only the in-frame clones, and not every one. The data show about 67,000 clones, roughly 65% seen once. Specimen: PBMCs. Receptors were obtained from a woman aged 25 to 39 in good health and CMV-seronegative.

This chain joins TRBV7-2 and TRBJ2-2, with 8 bases matching TRBD2. J lost 5 bases, V lost 7 bases, and 6 bases had no gene match. This CDR3 comprises 14 residues. CDR1 and CDR2 (germline): SGHTA, FQGNSA. The CDR3 loop reads CASKPGLETGELFF. The CDR3, as DNA: TGTGCCAGCAAGCCGGGACTAGAGACCGGGGAGCTGTTTTTT. Drawing the rest from reference TRBV7-2 and TRBJ2-2, the complete variable domain is GAGVSQSPSNKVTEKGKDVELRCDPISGHTALYWYRQSLGQGLEFLIYFQGNSAPDKSGLPSDRFSAERTGGSVSTLTIQRTQQEDSAVYLCASKPGLETGELFFGEGSRLTVL.

The chain is built from TRBV9 and TRBJ2-3; 9 nucleotides line up with TRBD1. Looked up from germline, CDR1 is SGDLS and CDR2 is YYNGEE. CDR3 length equals 17 residues. Germline trimming cut 3 bases from V and 3 bases from J; bases unmatched to any gene: 11. CDR3 residues: CASSGWDRVKGTDTQYF. The CDR3 DNA reads TGTGCCAGCAGCGGATGGGACAGGGTGAAGGGGACAGATACGCAGTATTTT.

The chain has TRBV7-2 and TRBJ2-3; 7 nucleotides agree with TRBD2. Germline V gives CDR1 SGHTA, CDR2 FQGNSA. The CDR3 consists of 14 residues. With 3 bases clipped from V and 4 bases from J, the junction kept 4 bases outside the gene matches. CDR3 protein: CASSLAGRADTQYF. CDR3 DNA: TGTGCCAGCAGCTTGGCGGGGAGGGCAGATACGCAGTATTTT.

The chain joins TRBV7-2 to TRBJ1-2; 8 bases line up with TRBD1. J gave up 4 bases and V 5 bases, and 9 bases lay outside the gene matches. The germline V gene encodes CDR1 SGHTA and CDR2 FQGNSA. The CDR3 covers 15 residues. CDR3 sequence (DNA): TGTGCCAGCAGCAGAGACAGGGGAACAGGCTATGGCTACACCTTC. Translated: CASSRDRGTGYGYTF.

The chain combines TRBV18 with TRBJ2-1; 13 positions match TRBD2. J was trimmed by 3 bases and V by 5 bases; bases with no gene match: 7. The CDR3 sequence is 17 residues long. Per the germline V gene, CDR1 is KGHSH and CDR2 is LQKENI. CDR3: CASSTSGGVPLYNEQFF. CDR3 DNA sequence: TGTGCCAGCTCAACTAGCGGGGGGGTCCCCCTCTACAATGAGCAGTTCTTC.

The V call is TRBV28, the J call TRBJ2-5; 8 bases map to TRBD1. The DNA end is a closer match to TRBJ2-7, so the J assignment may be wrong. From germline, CDR1 is MDHEN and CDR2 SYDVKM. The CDR3 runs to 16 residues. CDR3 amino acids: CASRYRQGRGPYEQYF. The CDR3, as DNA: TGTGCCAGCAGATATCGACAGGGGCGGGGTCCCTACGAGCAGTACTTC.

The CDR3 nucleotides are TGTGCCAGTAGTAGCGGGGGAGGGACAGATACGCAGTATTTT. It translates to CASSSGGGTDTQYF. This chain connects TRBV19 to TRBJ2-3; 7 bases match TRBD2. V shed 4 bases and J 3 bases; nucleotides not matched to a gene: 4. CDR1 and CDR2 from the germline V gene are LNHDA and SQIVND (reference sequence). This CDR3 is built from 14 residues.

The chain carries TRBV6-5 and TRBJ2-5; 10 nucleotides align to TRBD2. CDR1 is MNHEY and CDR2 is SVGAGI in the germline V gene. Unmatched junction bases numbered 8, after V lost 6 bases and J lost 10 bases. This CDR3 is built from 13 residues. CDR3 nucleotide sequence: TGTGCCAGCAGCCCGGGACTAGCGCCGATCCAGTACTTC. It specifies CASSPGLAPIQYF.

V gene TRBV7-9 combines with J gene TRBJ2-5; 8 bases agree with TRBD1. The V and J ends lost 2 bases and 5 bases, in that order; junction bases with no gene match: 4. This CDR3 contains 14 residues. Germline values: CDR1 SEHNR, CDR2 FQNEAQ (reference sequence). The CDR3 DNA sequence: TGTGCCAGCAGCTTACTGGACAGGGAGGAGACCCAGTACTTC. Translating it yields CASSLLDREETQYF.

V usage is TRBV2 and J usage is TRBJ2-1; D uncertain. The CDR3 runs to 13 residues. Germline lookup yields CDR1 SNHLY and CDR2 FYNNEI. V shed 1 base and J shed 7 bases, with 8 bases lying between them. CDR3 in DNA: TGTGCCAGCAGTGAAGAGGCCGGGAATGAGCAGTTCTTC. Translating it yields CASSEEAGNEQFF.

This chain connects TRBV5-6 to TRBJ1-1; 7 positions agree with TRBD1. This CDR3 has 15 residues. Germline V gene sequence: CDR1 SGHDT, CDR2 YYEEEE. V was pared by 1 base and J by 4 bases, with 7 bases of the junction left unmatched. For the CDR3, the DNA is TGTGCCAGCAGCTTGTTGGGTAACAGGGGCACTGAAGCTTTCTTT. Its translation: CASSLLGNRGTEAFF.

This chain links TRBV19 with TRBJ1-2; 8 bases line up with TRBD1. Trimming at V came to 6 bases and at J to 4 bases, leaving 10 bases not matched to a gene. CDR3 size: 15 residues. Germline lookup yields CDR1 LNHDA and CDR2 SQIVND (reference sequence). The CDR3 region is CASRLRPGGLYGYTF. Here the CDR3 DNA reads TGTGCCAGTAGGCTAAGGCCAGGGGGCCTCTATGGCTACACCTTC.

This clone was counted between two and nine times. This chain uses TRBV7-6 with TRBJ2-7; a possible D gene is TRBD2 (5 bases). Trimming left V 5 bases short and J 6 bases short, with 14 bases between. Germline V CDR1 and CDR2: SGHVS, FNYEAQ. This CDR3 region has 13 residues. The CDR3 region has the DNA TGTGCCAGCAGCCCCCAGCCCGGAGGCGAGCAGTACTTC. Translation gives CASSPQPGGEQYF.

The sample holds a few counts of this clone. This chain connects TRBV7-2 to TRBJ1-6, with D hard to call. The CDR3 consists of 14 residues. Germline V CDR1 and CDR2: SGHTA, FQGNSA. Trimming removed 0 bases from V and 13 bases from J, with 13 bases in between. CDR3 loop: CASSLAQMSVPLHF. The CDR3 DNA is TGTGCCAGCAGCTTAGCCCAAATGAGTGTGCCCCTCCACTTT.

This clone has a handful of counts. This chain joins TRBV5-6 and TRBJ2-1, with a tentative D call TRBD1 (5 bases). With 4 bases removed from V and 2 bases from J, the gap between germline ends came to 16 bases. Germline V gives CDR1 SGHDT, CDR2 YYEEEE. This CDR3 spans 16 amino acids. The CDR3 is CASSAVVQAPYNEQFF. For the CDR3, the DNA is TGTGCCAGCAGCGCCGTGGTACAGGCGCCCTACAATGAGCAGTTCTTC. Variable domain in full (rest from reference TRBV5-6 and TRBJ2-1): DAGVTQSPTHLIKTRGQQVTLRCSPKSGHDTVSWYQQALGQGPQFIFQYYEEEERQRGNFPDRFSGHQFPNYSSELNVNALLLGDSALYLCASSAVVQAPYNEQFFGPGTRLTVL.

The V call is TRBV2, the J call TRBJ1-4; D not resolved. The germline V and J ends were trimmed by 2 bases and 6 bases, with 13 bases remaining between them. Germline V gene sequence: CDR1 SNHLY, CDR2 FYNNEI. CDR3 length: 15 residues. CDR3 sequence (DNA): TGTGCCAGCAGTGAATTGCTACTGGTTGATGAAAAACTGTTTTTT. Its translation is CASSELLLVDEKLFF.

This clone was detected only a few times. The gene calls are TRBV7-8 and TRBJ2-5; tentatively, D is TRBD2 (5 bases). The better agreement between TRBJ2-7 and the DNA end casts doubt on the J call. Germline V lookup: CDR1 SGHVS, CDR2 FQNEAQ. The length of the CDR3 is 13 residues. CDR3 DNA sequence: TGTGCCAGCTGTCCAGCGGCCTACTACGAGCAGTACTTC. This sequence encodes CASCPAAYYEQYF.

The rearrangement uses TRBV7-8 and TRBJ1-1; D may be TRBD1 (6 bases). V was shortened by 5 bases and J by 4 bases, with 17 bases between the two germline ends. CDR3 length: 15 amino acids. CDR1 and CDR2 (germline): SGHVS, FQNEAQ. In nucleotides, the CDR3 is TGTGCCAGCAGCAAGCGGGGGGGCAGGAGCACTGAAGCTTTCTTT. It specifies CASSKRGGRSTEAFF.